The 12 T cell receptor beta chains below were found in one sample sequenced in a study of monozygotic twins with inflammatory bowel disease. TCRdb reprocessed the 5' RACE reads and stores each CDR3 protein as one record, lacking DNA. Recorded here are approximately 330,000 distinct CDR3 sequences; the top ten clones represent 2% to 2.5%. Specimen: blood. Source of these receptors: a human donor with ulcerative colitis or Crohn's disease, or a healthy co-twin of an affected twin (not recorded which).

This chain links TRBV4-3 with TRBJ1-5; TCRdb's D call of TRBD1 is untestable without DNA. This CDR3 has 16 amino acids. Per the germline V gene, CDR1 is LGHNA and CDR2 is YSLEER. This CDR3 reads CASSQDRDRVNQPQHF.

This chain links TRBV5-1 with TRBJ1-1; absent DNA, TCRdb's TRBD1 call cannot be checked. The germline V gene encodes CDR1 SGHRS and CDR2 YFSETQ. There are 15 residues in the CDR3. The CDR3 sequence is CASSLEPGTNTEAFF.

The rearrangement joins TRBV2 to TRBJ2-3; TCRdb gives TRBD1 as the D gene, but with no DNA this cannot be confirmed. CDR1 is SNHLY, CDR2 FYNNEI, per germline. The CDR3 runs to 13 residues. The CDR3 is CASQGGRLDTQYF. Filled out from reference TRBV2 and TRBJ2-3, the complete variable domain reads EPEVTQTPSHQVTQMGQEVILRCVPISNHLYFYWYRQILGQKVEFLVSFYNNEISEKSEIFDDQFSVERPDGSNFTLKIRSTKLEDSAMYFCASQGGRLDTQYFGPGTRLTVL.

The chain links TRBV15 to TRBJ2-1; with no DNA, the TCRdb D assignment of TRBD1 cannot be verified. The CDR3 loop spans 12 amino acids. CDR1 and CDR2 from the germline V gene are LNHNV and YYDKDF (reference sequence). CDR3: CATAGADNEQFF.

The V and J genes are TRBV14 and TRBJ2-1; with no DNA, the TCRdb D assignment of TRBD2 cannot be verified. Germline V gene sequence: CDR1 SGHDN, CDR2 FVKESK. This CDR3 contains 17 residues. CDR3 region: CASSLSPRLPNYNEQFF.

This chain joins TRBV7-9 and TRBJ2-3; TCRdb returns TRBD1, unconfirmable since there is no DNA. This CDR3 has 14 amino acids. In germline, CDR1 is SEHNR, CDR2 FQNEAQ (reference sequence). CDR3 region: CASRPGQDQDTQYF.

The chain is built from TRBV20-1 and TRBJ2-6; TCRdb returns TRBD1, unconfirmable since there is no DNA. Germline CDR1 DFQATT, CDR2 SNEGSKA (reference sequence). The CDR3 totals 15 residues. CDR3 region: CSAKQGAAGANVLTF.

The chain couples TRBV5-1 to TRBJ2-1; TCRdb selects TRBD1, and the lack of DNA leaves this call unchecked. This CDR3 is built from 16 residues. In germline, CDR1 is SGHRS, CDR2 YFSETQ. The CDR3: CASSSMGGPSYNEQFF.

The chain recombines TRBV18 with TRBJ2-1; TCRdb's D call, TRBD2, is unchecked because there is no DNA. Germline V lookup: CDR1 KGHSH, CDR2 LQKENI. The CDR3 covers 16 residues. The CDR3 loop reads CASSPPYQRDYNEQFF. Full variable domain (outside the CDR3, taken from reference TRBV18 and TRBJ2-1): NAGVMQNPRHLVRRRGQEARLRCSPMKGHSHVYWYRQLPEEGLKFMVYLQKENIIDESGMPKERFSAEFPKEGPSILRIQQVVRGDSAAYFCASSPPYQRDYNEQFFGPGTRLTVL.

The V gene is TRBV20-1, the J gene TRBJ2-1; as DNA is missing, the TRBD1 call by TCRdb cannot be tested. Germline V gives CDR1 DFQATT, CDR2 SNEGSKA (reference sequence). This CDR3 spans 12 amino acids. The CDR3 sequence is CSATPDRAKQFF.

This chain joins TRBV12-3 or TRBV12-4 and TRBJ2-1. The CDR3 is 12 residues long. CDR3 in amino acids: CASRVSYNEQFF.

The gene calls are TRBV3-1 and TRBJ2-7; with no DNA, the TCRdb D assignment of TRBD1 cannot be verified. Germline V gives CDR1 LGHDT, CDR2 YNNKEL (reference sequence). CDR3 size: 19 residues. This CDR3 is CASSQGGDRALLGSYEQYF.